A selection of T cell receptor beta chains follows, all from one sample in a study of CD8+ T cells in alopecia areata. The table came from immunoSEQ multiplex PCR; TCRdb's copy has only in-frame clones and leaves some out. This table holds 200,000 or so clones, roughly three fifths found once. Sequencing was performed on CD8+ T cells sorted from blood. Every receptor here comes from a human donor in good health. Each CDR3 is given with its conserved first and last residue.

cdr3_aa j_call v_call
CASGLAADTEAFF TRBJ1-1 TRBV5-6
CATLAGSGEQYF TRBJ2-7 TRBV15
CASSFGGGLAGPRETQYF TRBJ2-5 TRBV27
CASSHQGHEQYF TRBJ2-7 TRBV27
CASSGGVGPTGELFF TRBJ2-2 TRBV2
CASIPAGGQQETQYF TRBJ2-5 TRBV6-5
CSAVGPGHEQYF TRBJ2-7 TRBV29-1
CASSDPGNEQFF TRBJ2-1 TRBV6-1
CASSSGYRDSDQETQYF TRBJ2-5 TRBV5-6
CASSLGGANTEAFF TRBJ1-1 TRBV13
CASQGESPNYGYTF TRBJ1-2 TRBV6-6
CASSGDVVTGNTIYF TRBJ1-3 TRBV2
CASSLVPSAASSTDTQYF TRBJ2-3 TRBV11-2
CASTPGASGETQYF TRBJ2-5 TRBV5-1
CATWPGTGDYDEQYF TRBJ2-7 TRBV15
CASSYSGGAGYEQYF TRBJ2-7 TRBV5-4
CASSHSQGASNTEAFF TRBJ1-1 TRBV7-2
CAWRLNGYTF TRBJ1-2 TRBV30
CASSGQIEETQYF TRBJ2-5 TRBV7-9
CATSRVDTEAFF TRBJ1-1 TRBV15
CASSLAAQDNSPLHF TRBJ1-6 TRBV7-9
CAWSVGLGGSEGYTF TRBJ1-2 TRBV30
CASSSPGTDYNSPLHF TRBJ1-6 TRBV6-5
CASSLAPQGRTEAFF TRBJ1-1 TRBV7-9
CASSTGETEAFF TRBJ1-1 TRBV4-1
CASSLGVGDNEQFF TRBJ2-1 TRBV13
CASSLRDAGANVLTF TRBJ2-6 TRBV27
CASSLRPLGYEQYF TRBJ2-7 TRBV28
CSDGGNEQFF TRBJ2-1 TRBV29-1
CASSVGPPQSYEQYF TRBJ2-7 TRBV9
CASSYQPGGDYGYTF TRBJ1-2 TRBV6-5
CASSRQGTYQPQHF TRBJ1-5 TRBV27
CASSLAGSPGDEQYF TRBJ2-7 TRBV5-1
CATSSPGTVGNYGYTF TRBJ1-2 TRBV15
CASSPSGGTYEQYF TRBJ2-7 TRBV11-2
CASSLEGRDEQYF TRBJ2-7 TRBV5-6
CSDTRGTDTQYF TRBJ2-3 TRBV29-1